These T cell receptor beta chains were read from a single sample in a study of brain T cells in children with intractable seizures. The table came from immunoSEQ multiplex PCR; TCRdb's copy has only in-frame clones and leaves some out. The table has about 340,000 clones, 85% to 95% seen once. Source: peripheral blood, taken more than 4 months after surgery. The receptor set was obtained from a boy in the first two years of life with tuberous sclerosis and intractable seizures. Each CDR3 is given with its conserved first and last residue. A D gene is named only where the DNA matches it firmly. Size is omitted from some rows. Given values are once, few, many or a class for expanded clones.

clone_size cdr3_length j_call d_call v_call cdr3_aa cdr3_nt
NA 20 TRBJ1-2 TRBD1 TRBV7-6 CASSLGVWDRGPSGDYGYTF TGTGCCAGCAGCTTAGGGGTGTGGGACAGGGGGCCCTCCGGGGACTATGGCTACACCTTC
NA 14 TRBJ1-2 NA TRBV6-1 CASSEIEANYGYTF TGTGCCAGCAGTGAAATCGAGGCCAATTATGGCTACACCTTC
NA 15 TRBJ2-1 NA TRBV7-2 CASSPSPQFFNEQFF TGTGCCAGCAGCCCCTCCCCCCAGTTTTTCAATGAGCAGTTCTTC
NA 11 TRBJ1-2 NA TRBV20-1 CSAGPGYGYTF TGCAGTGCTGGACCAGGGTATGGCTACACCTTC
NA 13 TRBJ1-1 NA TRBV5-1 CASSLWGNTEAFF TGCGCCAGCAGCTTGTGGGGGAACACTGAAGCTTTCTTT
NA 15 TRBJ2-2 TRBD2 TRBV7-6 CASSFQLAGAGELFF TGTGCCAGCAGCTTCCAATTGGCGGGGGCCGGGGAGCTGTTTTTT
NA 16 TRBJ2-7 NA TRBV6-9 CASSYSSGARANEQYF TGTGCCAGCAGTTATTCTTCGGGAGCACGAGCCAACGAGCAGTACTTC
NA 15 TRBJ2-5 NA TRBV7-9 CASSPGTAREETQYF TGTGCCAGCAGCCCCGGGACTGCTCGCGAAGAGACCCAGTACTTC
once 15 TRBJ2-3 NA TRBV7-6 CASSLASGATDTQYF TGTGCCAGCAGCTTAGCATCGGGGGCAACAGATACGCAGTATTTT
NA 14 TRBJ1-1 NA TRBV6-5 CASSYGVLNTEAFF TGTGCCAGCAGTTACGGGGTCCTGAACACTGAAGCTTTCTTT
NA 13 TRBJ2-2 NA TRBV6-5 CASQGRNTGELFF TGTGCCAGCCAGGGGAGGAACACCGGGGAGCTGTTTTTT
NA 15 TRBJ2-1 NA TRBV4-2 CASSQRSRLAGEQFF TGTGCCAGCAGCCAAAGGTCACGCCTTGCTGGTGAGCAGTTCTTC
NA 15 TRBJ1-1 NA TRBV4-2 CASSQGFTENTEAFF TGTGCCAGCAGCCAAGGATTCACAGAGAACACTGAAGCTTTCTTT
NA 12 TRBJ2-3 NA TRBV13 CASSSRSTTQYF TGTGCCAGCAGCTCCCGAAGTACGACGCAGTATTTT
once 18 TRBJ2-1 NA TRBV7-9 CASSPILASRQGDNEQFF TGTGCCAGCAGCCCCATACTAGCGTCAAGACAGGGCGACAATGAGCAGTTCTTC
NA 13 TRBJ1-1 NA TRBV28 CASTWPGNTEAFF TGTGCCAGCACCTGGCCGGGGAACACTGAAGCTTTCTTT
NA 14 TRBJ2-2 NA TRBV5-1 CASSLRTATGELFF TGCGCCAGCAGCCTGCGGACAGCCACCGGGGAGCTGTTTTTT
NA 14 TRBJ2-4 NA TRBV20-1 CSASVGGPKNIQYF TGCAGTGCTAGTGTAGGGGGGCCCAAAAACATTCAGTACTTC
NA 14 TRBJ1-1 NA TRBV10-2 CAAKEGRGGTEAFF TGCGCCGCGAAGGAGGGCAGGGGAGGGACTGAAGCTTTCTTT
NA 15 TRBJ2-5 TRBD2 TRBV28 CASTGGAGGKETQYF TGTGCCAGCACCGGGGGAGCGGGAGGGAAAGAGACCCAGTACTTC
once 16 TRBJ1-1 TRBD1 TRBV18 CASSPGGLYMNTEAFF TGTGCCAGCTCCCCAGGGGGCCTCTACATGAACACTGAAGCTTTCTTT
NA 15 TRBJ1-2 TRBD1 TRBV7-8 CASSLGTGWDYGYTF TGTGCCAGCAGCTTAGGGACAGGATGGGACTATGGCTACACCTTC
NA 15 TRBJ2-1 TRBD1 TRBV19 CASSSDRGSYNEQFF TGTGCCAGTAGTTCCGACAGGGGCTCCTACAATGAGCAGTTCTTC
NA 15 TRBJ1-5 NA TRBV7-9 CASSPDGGRDQPQHF TGTGCCAGCAGCCCAGATGGGGGTAGGGATCAGCCCCAGCATTTT
NA 19 TRBJ2-3 TRBD2 TRBV7-8 CASSLVLSASGSNTDTQYF TGTGCCAGCAGCTTAGTGCTATCGGCTAGCGGGAGTAATACAGATACGCAGTATTTT
NA 16 TRBJ2-1 NA TRBV19 CASSPQVKRSYNEQFF TGTGCCAGTAGTCCCCAGGTCAAACGCTCCTACAATGAGCAGTTCTTC